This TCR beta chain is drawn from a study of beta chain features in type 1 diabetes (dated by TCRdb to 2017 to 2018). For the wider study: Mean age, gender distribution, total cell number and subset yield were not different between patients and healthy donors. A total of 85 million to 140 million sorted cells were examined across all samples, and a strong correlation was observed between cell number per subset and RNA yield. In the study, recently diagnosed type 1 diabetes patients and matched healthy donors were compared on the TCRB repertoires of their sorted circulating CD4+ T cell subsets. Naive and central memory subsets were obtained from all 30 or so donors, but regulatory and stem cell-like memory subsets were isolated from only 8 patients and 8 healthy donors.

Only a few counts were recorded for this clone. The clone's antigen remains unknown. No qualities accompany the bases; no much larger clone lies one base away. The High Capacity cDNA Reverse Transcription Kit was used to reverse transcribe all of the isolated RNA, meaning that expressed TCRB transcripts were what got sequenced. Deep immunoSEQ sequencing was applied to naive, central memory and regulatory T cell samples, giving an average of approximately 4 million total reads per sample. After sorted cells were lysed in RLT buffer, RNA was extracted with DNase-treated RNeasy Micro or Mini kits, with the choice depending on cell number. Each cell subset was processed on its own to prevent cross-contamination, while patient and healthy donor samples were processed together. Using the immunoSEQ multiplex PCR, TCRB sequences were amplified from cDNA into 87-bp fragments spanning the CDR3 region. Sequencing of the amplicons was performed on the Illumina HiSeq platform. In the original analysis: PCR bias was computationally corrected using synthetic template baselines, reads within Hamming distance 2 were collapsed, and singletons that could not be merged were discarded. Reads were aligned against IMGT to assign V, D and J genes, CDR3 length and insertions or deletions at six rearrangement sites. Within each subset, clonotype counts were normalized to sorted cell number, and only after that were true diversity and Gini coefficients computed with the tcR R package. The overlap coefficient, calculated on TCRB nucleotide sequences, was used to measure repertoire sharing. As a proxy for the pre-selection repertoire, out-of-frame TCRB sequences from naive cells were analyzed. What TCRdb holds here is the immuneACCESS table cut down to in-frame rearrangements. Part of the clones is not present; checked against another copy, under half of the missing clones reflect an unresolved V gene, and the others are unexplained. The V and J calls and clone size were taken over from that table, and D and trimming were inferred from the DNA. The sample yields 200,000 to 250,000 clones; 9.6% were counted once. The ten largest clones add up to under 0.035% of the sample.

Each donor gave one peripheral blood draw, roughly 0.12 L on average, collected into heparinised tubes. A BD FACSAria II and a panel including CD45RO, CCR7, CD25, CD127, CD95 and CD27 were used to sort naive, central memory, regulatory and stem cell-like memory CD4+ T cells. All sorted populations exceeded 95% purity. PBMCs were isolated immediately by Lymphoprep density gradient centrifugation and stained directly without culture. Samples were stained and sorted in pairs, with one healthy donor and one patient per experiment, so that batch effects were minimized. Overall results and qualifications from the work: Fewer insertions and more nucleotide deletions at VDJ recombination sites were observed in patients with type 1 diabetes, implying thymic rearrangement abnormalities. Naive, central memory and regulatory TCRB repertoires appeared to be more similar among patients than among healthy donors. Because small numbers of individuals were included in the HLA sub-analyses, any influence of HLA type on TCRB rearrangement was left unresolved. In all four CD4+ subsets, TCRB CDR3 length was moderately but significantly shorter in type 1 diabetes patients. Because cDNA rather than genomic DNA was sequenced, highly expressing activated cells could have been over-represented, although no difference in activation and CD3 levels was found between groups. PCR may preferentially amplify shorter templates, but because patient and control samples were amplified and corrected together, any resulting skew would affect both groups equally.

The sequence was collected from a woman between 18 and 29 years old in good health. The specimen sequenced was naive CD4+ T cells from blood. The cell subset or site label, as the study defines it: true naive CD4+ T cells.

The DNA sequence reads TGTGCCAGCAGCCCCAGGGGTCTCGGCGGGGAGCTGTTTTTT. Its protein is CASSPRGLGGELFF. The chain uses TRBV7-2 and TRBJ2-2, with TRBD1 as a weak D call on 6 bases. As encoded in the germline V gene, CDR1 is SGHTA while CDR2 is FQGNSA. Including cysteine and phenylalanine, the CDR3 has 14 amino acids. Only CDR3 DNA is held: 42 bases, read in frame from base 1. Trimming costs V 5 bases and J 7 bases, and their ends lie 14 bases apart.